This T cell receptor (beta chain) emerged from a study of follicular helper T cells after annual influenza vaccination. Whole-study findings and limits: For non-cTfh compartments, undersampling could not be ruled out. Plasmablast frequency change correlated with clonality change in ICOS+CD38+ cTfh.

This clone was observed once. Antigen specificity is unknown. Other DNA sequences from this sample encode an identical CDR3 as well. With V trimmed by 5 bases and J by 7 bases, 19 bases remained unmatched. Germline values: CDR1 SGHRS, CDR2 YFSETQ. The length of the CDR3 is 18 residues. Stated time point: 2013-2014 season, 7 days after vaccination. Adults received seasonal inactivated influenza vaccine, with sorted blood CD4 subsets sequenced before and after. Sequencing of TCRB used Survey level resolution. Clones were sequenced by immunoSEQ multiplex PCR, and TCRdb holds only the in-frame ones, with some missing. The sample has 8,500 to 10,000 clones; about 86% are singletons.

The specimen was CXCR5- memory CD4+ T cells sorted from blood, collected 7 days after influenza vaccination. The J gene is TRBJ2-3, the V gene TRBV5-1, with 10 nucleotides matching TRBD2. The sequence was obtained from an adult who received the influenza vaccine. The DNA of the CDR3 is TGCGCCAGCAGACCTGGGGTGGTAGCGGGAGGATCTGGAAATACGCAGTATTTT. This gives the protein CASRPGVVAGGSGNTQYF.